This T cell receptor (beta chain) was sequenced in a study of control samples from healthy donors and cancer patients (TCRdb year 2020). The CDR3 has 13 amino acids, counting the end cysteine and phenylalanine. Only the CDR3 DNA is retained, 39 bases long and in frame from the first base. Reading the germline V gene gives CDR1 MNHEY and CDR2 SVGEGT. V gives up 4 bases and J gives up 7 bases, and the segment between their germline ends measures 13 bases. Concerning this clone itself: The clone's antigen remains unknown. Per-base qualities were not stored, and no clone one base away is much larger.

Receptor amplification or capture employed the immunoSEQ multiplex PCR assay. In TCRdb, the immuneACCESS table is reduced to in-frame sequences with V and J assigned. These tables do not hold every clone; where another copy was compared, an unresolved V gene accounts for under half, and the others remain unexplained. The sample data list about 77,000 clones, and around 94% of these were observed just once. 5.5% to 6.5% of the sample is in the top ten clones. This receptor was obtained from a woman aged 60-70 years in good health. The V and J segments used are TRBV6-2 or TRBV6-3 and TRBJ1-2, with no reliable assignment of the D segment. Sequencing was carried out using blood. At the DNA level, the sequence is TGTGCCAGCAGTTCTTACACGGACTCTGGCTACACCTTC. The resulting protein is CASSSYTDSGYTF.